This note documents a single T cell receptor (beta chain) sequence. These data originate in a study of control samples from healthy donors and cancer patients. Sequencing was performed with immunoSEQ multiplex PCR; in TCRdb, only in-frame clones are kept and a portion is missing. Of about 130,000 clones detected, approximately 94% appear once; the ten largest clones hold 3.6%. The receptor was derived from a man younger than 45 in good health. Sequencing input: blood.

CDR3 sequence reads: CASSEQGEGSPLHF. The CDR3 nucleotides read TGCGCCAGCAGCGAACAGGGGGAGGGTTCACCCCTCCACTTT. The chain links TRBV5-1 to TRBJ1-6; 8 positions match TRBD1. Germline lookup yields CDR1 SGHRS and CDR2 YFSETQ. The CDR3 has 14 amino acids. V lost 4 bases and J lost 9; bases outside the gene matches: 6. Based on the CDR3 plus reference TRBV5-1 and TRBJ1-6, the full variable domain is KAGVTQTPRYLIKTRGQQVTLSCSPISGHRSVSWYQQTPGQGLQFLFEYFSETQRNKGNFPGRFSGRQFSNSRSEMNVSTLELGDSALYLCASSEQGEGSPLHFGNGTRLTVT.